One sample yielded the 20 T cell receptor beta chains listed below, sequenced in a study of T cell changes during pregnancy in multiple sclerosis. Only in-frame clones appear in the TCRdb table, and some are missing; sequencing was by immunoSEQ multiplex PCR. This table has about 51,000 clones, 85% to 95% appearing once. The sequences come from peripheral blood, collected in the second trimester of pregnancy. The receptor source for this set is a female donor with multiple sclerosis, enrolled in a pregnancy study.

The chain carries TRBV7-2 and TRBJ2-5; 10 bases map to TRBD2. Germline CDR1 and CDR2: SGHTA and FQGNSA. The V and J ends lost 1 base and 4 bases, in that order; junction bases with no gene match: 12. This CDR3 comprises 18 residues. The CDR3 protein is CASSLEVLLAGVAETQYF. In DNA form, the CDR3 reads TGTGCCAGCAGCTTAGAAGTCTTGCTAGCGGGAGTCGCAGAGACCCAGTACTTC. Using reference TRBV7-2 and TRBJ2-5 for the parts outside the CDR3, the full variable domain is GAGVSQSPSNKVTEKGKDVELRCDPISGHTALYWYRQSLGQGLEFLIYFQGNSAPDKSGLPSDRFSAERTGGSVSTLTIQRTQQEDSAVYLCASSLEVLLAGVAETQYFGPGTRLLVL.

The gene calls are TRBV10-3 and TRBJ2-5; 9 nucleotides match TRBD1. This CDR3 region has 14 residues. Per the germline V gene, CDR1 is ENHRY and CDR2 is SYGVKD. The V gene end was trimmed by 5 bases and the J gene end by 1 base; junction bases not matched to a gene: 2. CDR3 sequence (DNA): TGTGCCATCAGTAGACAGGGGGGCCAAGAGACCCAGTACTTC. Translating it yields CAISRQGGQETQYF.

The rearrangement links TRBV5-1 to TRBJ2-7; D ambiguous. CDR1 SGHRS and CDR2 YFSETQ come from the germline V gene. The CDR3 extends over 11 amino acids. The V end lost 3 bases, the J end lost 7 bases, and 8 bases lay between the germline ends. CDR3 in DNA: TGCGCCAGCAGCTCGGCGGTGGAGCAGTACTTC. Protein: CASSSAVEQYF. Supplemented by reference TRBV5-1 and TRBJ2-7, the full variable domain reads KAGVTQTPRYLIKTRGQQVTLSCSPISGHRSVSWYQQTPGQGLQFLFEYFSETQRNKGNFPGRFSGRQFSNSRSEMNVSTLELGDSALYLCASSSAVEQYFGPGTRLTVT.

The V call is TRBV5-8, the J call TRBJ1-1; D may be TRBD1 (5 bases). V lost 8 bases, J lost 0 bases, and 17 bases lay in between. Looked up from germline, CDR1 is SGHTS and CDR2 is YDEGEE. This CDR3 comprises 15 residues. CDR3 loop: CASTPGGEVNTEAFF. As DNA, the CDR3 is TGTGCCAGTACTCCGGGGGGGGAGGTGAACACTGAAGCTTTCTTT.

The chain joins TRBV7-3 to TRBJ2-1, with 9 positions matching TRBD2. The V gene's germline CDR1 is SGHTA and CDR2 FQGTGA. The J segment lost 7 bases and the V segment lost 1 base, leaving 5 bases of the junction unmatched. The CDR3 is 15 residues long. The CDR3 DNA follows: TGTGCCAGCAGCTTAAAAGCGGGAGGTCGGAATGAGCAGTTCTTC. It translates to CASSLKAGGRNEQFF.

The count of this clone is one. This chain uses TRBV6-1 with TRBJ2-7; perhaps TRBD1 as D (6 bases). The CDR3 runs to 14 residues. Germline V gene data show CDR1 as MNHNS and CDR2 as SASEGT. Trimming left V 6 bases short and J 3 bases short, with 15 bases between. In nucleotides, the CDR3 is TGTGCCAGCAGCCGCATGGGACAAAACTACGAGCAGTACTTC. Its protein product is CASSRMGQNYEQYF.

This chain uses TRBV18 with TRBJ2-2; TRBD1 matches at 7 bases. V lost 1 base to trimming and J lost 5 bases; unmatched junction nucleotides: 4. Germline V gives CDR1 KGHSH, CDR2 LQKENI. The CDR3 runs 15 residues. In DNA form, the CDR3 reads TGTGCCAGCTCACCACGACAGGGAAAAACCGGGGAGCTGTTTTTT. Encoded protein: CASSPRQGKTGELFF.

The gene calls are TRBV4-1 and TRBJ1-4, with D tentatively TRBD1 (5 bases). Germline-derived CDR1 and CDR2 are MGHRA and YSYEKL. This CDR3 spans 18 amino acids. V lost 1 base to trimming and J lost 4 bases, with 19 bases between them. The CDR3 DNA is TGCGCCAGCAGCCAAGGGGGGGTGGAGACAGCTTTTAATGAAAAACTGTTTTTT. Protein sequence: CASSQGGVETAFNEKLFF.

V gene TRBV6-5 combines with J gene TRBJ2-5, with TRBD1 identical over 9 bases. This CDR3 contains 14 residues. Germline V gives CDR1 MNHEY, CDR2 SVGAGI. CDR3 sequence reads: CATGTGKWQETQYF. DNA for the CDR3: TGTGCTACAGGGACAGGGAAGTGGCAAGAGACCCAGTACTTC.

The chain joins TRBV5-6 to TRBJ2-2; 10 bases fit TRBD1. J was trimmed by 15 bases and V by 0 bases; bases with no gene match: 2. The germline V gene encodes CDR1 SGHDT and CDR2 YYEEEE. CDR3 length: 12 residues. The CDR3 here is CASSLVGTGVFF. CDR3 nucleotide sequence: TGTGCCAGCAGCTTGGTTGGGACAGGGGTGTTTTTT.

This clone came up once. The chain joins TRBV5-1 to TRBJ2-2, with 7 bases that match TRBD1. Germline V CDR1 and CDR2: SGHRS, YFSETQ. Losses at the gene ends were 1 base for V and 0 bases for J; bases not matched to a gene: 9. The CDR3 runs to 18 residues. The CDR3 region has the DNA TGCGCCAGCAGCTTGCATCTGACAGGGATTTCGAACACCGGGGAGCTGTTTTTT. It translates to CASSLHLTGISNTGELFF.

This sequence joins TRBV11-3 and TRBJ2-7, with a weak D call TRBD2 (6 bases). The germline V gene encodes CDR1 SGHNT and CDR2 YENEEA. The CDR3 spans 12 residues. With 5 bases removed from V and 3 bases from J, the gap between germline ends came to 8 bases. As DNA, the CDR3 is TGTGCCAGCAGCCCGGGACTCTACGAGCAGTACTTC. Translating gives CASSPGLYEQYF.

The chain couples TRBV29-1 to TRBJ2-1; 7 bases line up with TRBD2. The CDR3 length is 14 residues. CDR1 is SQVTM and CDR2 is ANQGSEA in the germline V gene. V lost 6 bases and J lost 6; bases outside the gene matches: 11. CDR3 in amino acids: CSVDSGTTLNEQFF. The CDR3 nucleotides are TGCAGCGTAGACTCCGGGACTACCCTCAATGAGCAGTTCTTC.

The chain combines TRBV5-4 with TRBJ2-5, with TRBD2 matching 11 bases. From germline, CDR1 is SGHNT and CDR2 YYREEE (reference sequence). Trimming cost V 4 bases and J 2 bases; bases outside gene matches: 4. The CDR3 is made up of 15 amino acids. The CDR3 here is CASSPGLAGQETQYF. The CDR3 DNA is TGTGCCAGCAGCCCCGGACTAGCGGGTCAAGAGACCCAGTACTTC.

The chain uses TRBV19 and TRBJ1-4; 7 nucleotides match TRBD1. Germline-derived CDR1 and CDR2 are LNHDA and SQIVND (reference sequence). The CDR3 is made up of 14 amino acids. J lost 10 bases, V lost 5 bases, and 10 bases had no gene match. As DNA, the CDR3 is TGTGCCAGTAGTCCGTACGGGACAGTTGGAAAACTGTTTTTT. Its protein is CASSPYGTVGKLFF.

This clone appeared a single time. The J gene is TRBJ1-2, the V gene TRBV14; D perhaps matches TRBD1 (5 bases). The CDR3 totals 15 residues. Germline assignment: CDR1 SGHDN and CDR2 FVKESK. The V end lost 1 base, the J end lost 0 bases, and 9 bases lay between the germline ends. The CDR3 coding sequence is TGTGCCAGCAGCCAAGTCGCAGGGACTAACTATGGCTACACCTTC. Translation gives CASSQVAGTNYGYTF.

The gene calls are TRBV2 and TRBJ1-1; D unresolved. This CDR3 comprises 14 residues. The V gene's germline CDR1 is SNHLY and CDR2 FYNNEI. V lost 2 bases and J lost 0, with 7 bases in between. This chain's CDR3 is CASSETRLNTEAFF. In nucleotides, the CDR3 is TGTGCCAGCAGTGAAACGCGCTTGAACACTGAAGCTTTCTTT.

The genes are TRBV7-9 and TRBJ1-4, with D hard to call. V was pared by 2 bases and J by 1 base, with 8 bases between. The CDR3 is made up of 15 amino acids. The germline CDR1 and CDR2 sequences are SEHNR and FQNEAQ (reference sequence). The CDR3 nucleotides are TGTGCCAGCAGCTTAAGTGGCCGAACTAATGAAAAACTGTTTTTT. Amino acid sequence: CASSLSGRTNEKLFF.

Remarks on this clone: A much more abundant neighbour one base away suggests this may be a read error. This chain links TRBV27 with TRBJ2-1; the match to TRBD2 covers 7 bases. The germline CDR1 and CDR2 sequences are MNHEY and SMNVEV (reference sequence). The trim removed 3 bases at V and 0 bases at J, leaving 2 bases unmatched. The CDR3 has 15 amino acids. CDR3 in DNA: TGTGCCAGCAGTTTTGGCGGGAGCTCCTACAATGAGCAGTTCTTC. Amino acids: CASSFGGSSYNEQFF.

This clone was found once. V usage is TRBV4-3 and J usage is TRBJ2-7; 9 nucleotides agree with TRBD1. V was clipped by 0 bases and J by 2 bases; unmatched bases: 5. The CDR3 contains 16 residues. The germline gives CDR1 LGHNA, CDR2 YSLEER. This CDR3 is CASSQEGDRVTYEQYF. The CDR3 nucleotides are TGCGCCAGCAGCCAAGAGGGGGACAGGGTAACCTACGAGCAGTACTTC.